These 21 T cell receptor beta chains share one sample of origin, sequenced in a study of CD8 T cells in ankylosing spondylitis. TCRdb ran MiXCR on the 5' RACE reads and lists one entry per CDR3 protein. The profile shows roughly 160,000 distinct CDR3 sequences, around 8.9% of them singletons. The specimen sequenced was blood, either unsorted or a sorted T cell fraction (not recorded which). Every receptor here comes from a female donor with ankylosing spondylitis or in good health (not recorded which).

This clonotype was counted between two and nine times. This chain's CDR3 is CASSYPGTAQETQYF. Written as DNA, the CDR3 is TGTGCCAGCAGTTATCCGGGGACAGCTCAAGAGACCCAGTACTTC. The chain links TRBV6-2 or TRBV6-3 to TRBJ2-5; 7 nucleotides align to TRBD1. The germline V gene encodes CDR1 MNHEY and CDR2 SVGEGT. J lost 2 bases, V lost 3 bases, and 6 bases had no gene match. This CDR3 region has 15 residues.

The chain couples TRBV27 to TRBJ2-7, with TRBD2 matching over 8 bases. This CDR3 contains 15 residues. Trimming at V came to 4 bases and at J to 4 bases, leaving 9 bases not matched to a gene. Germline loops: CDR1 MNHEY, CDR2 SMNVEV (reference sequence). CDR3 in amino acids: CASSYREGGGYEQYF. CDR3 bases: TGTGCCAGCAGTTATCGGGAGGGAGGTGGATACGAGCAGTACTTC.

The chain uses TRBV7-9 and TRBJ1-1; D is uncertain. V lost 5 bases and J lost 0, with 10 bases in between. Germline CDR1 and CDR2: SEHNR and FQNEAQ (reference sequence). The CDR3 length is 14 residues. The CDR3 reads CASSTGVMNTEAFF. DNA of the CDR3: TGTGCCAGCAGCACGGGAGTAATGAACACTGAAGCTTTCTTT.

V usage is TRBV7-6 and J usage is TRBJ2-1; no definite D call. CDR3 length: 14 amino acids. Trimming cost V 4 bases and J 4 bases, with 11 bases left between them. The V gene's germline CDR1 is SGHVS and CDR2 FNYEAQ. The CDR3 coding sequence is TGTGCCAGCAGCTCAGGAGAGGTGTACAATGAGCAGTTCTTC. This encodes CASSSGEVYNEQFF.

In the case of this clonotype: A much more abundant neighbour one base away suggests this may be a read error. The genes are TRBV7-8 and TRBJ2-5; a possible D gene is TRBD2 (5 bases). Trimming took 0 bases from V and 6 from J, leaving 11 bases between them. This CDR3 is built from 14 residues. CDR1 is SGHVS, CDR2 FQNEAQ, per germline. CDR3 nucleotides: TGTGCCAGCAGCTTAGCTGGGAGAGAACAGACCCAGTACTTC. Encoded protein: CASSLAGREQTQYF. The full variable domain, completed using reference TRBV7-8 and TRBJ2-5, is GAGVSQSPRYKVAKRGQDVALRCDPISGHVSLFWYQQALGQGPEFLTYFQNEAQLDKSGLPSDRFFAERPEGSVSTLKIQRTQQEDSAVYLCASSLAGREQTQYFGPGTRLLVL.

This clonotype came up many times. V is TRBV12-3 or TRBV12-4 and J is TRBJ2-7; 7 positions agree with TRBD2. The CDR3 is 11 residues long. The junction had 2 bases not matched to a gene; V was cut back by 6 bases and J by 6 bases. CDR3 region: CASSRGVEQYF. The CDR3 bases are TGTGCCAGCAGCCGGGGGGTCGAGCAGTACTTC.

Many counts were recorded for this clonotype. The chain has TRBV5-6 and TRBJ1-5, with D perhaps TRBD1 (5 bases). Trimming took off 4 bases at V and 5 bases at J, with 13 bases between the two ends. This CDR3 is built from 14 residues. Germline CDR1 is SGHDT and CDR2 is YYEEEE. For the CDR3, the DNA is TGTGCCAGCAGCGAGGGACTGGGGTATCAGCCCCAGCATTTT. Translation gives CASSEGLGYQPQHF.

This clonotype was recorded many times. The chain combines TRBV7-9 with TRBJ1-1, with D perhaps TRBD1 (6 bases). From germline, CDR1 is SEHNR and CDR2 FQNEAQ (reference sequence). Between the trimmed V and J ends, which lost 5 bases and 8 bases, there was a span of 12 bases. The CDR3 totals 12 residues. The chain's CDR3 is CASSHTRGEAFF. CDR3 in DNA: TGTGCCAGCAGCCACACCAGGGGAGAAGCTTTCTTT. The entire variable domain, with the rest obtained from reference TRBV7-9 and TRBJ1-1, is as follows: DTGVSQNPRHKITKRGQNVTFRCDPISEHNRLYWYRQTLGQGPEFLTYFQNEAQLEKSRLLSDRFSAERPKGSFSTLEIQRTEQGDSAMYLCASSHTRGEAFFGQGTRLTVV.

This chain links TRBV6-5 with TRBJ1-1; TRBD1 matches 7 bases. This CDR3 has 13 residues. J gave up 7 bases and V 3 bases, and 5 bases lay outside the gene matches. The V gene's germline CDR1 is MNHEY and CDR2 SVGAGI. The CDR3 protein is CASSYRAGGEAFF. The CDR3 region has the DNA TGTGCCAGCAGTTATCGGGCAGGGGGTGAAGCTTTCTTT.

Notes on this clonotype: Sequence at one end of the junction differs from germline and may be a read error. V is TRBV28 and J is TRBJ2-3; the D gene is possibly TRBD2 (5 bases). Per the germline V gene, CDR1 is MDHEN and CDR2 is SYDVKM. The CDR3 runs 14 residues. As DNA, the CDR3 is TGTGCCAGCAGAACTAGGCCCCACACAGATACACAGTATTTT. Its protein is CASRTRPHTDTQYF.

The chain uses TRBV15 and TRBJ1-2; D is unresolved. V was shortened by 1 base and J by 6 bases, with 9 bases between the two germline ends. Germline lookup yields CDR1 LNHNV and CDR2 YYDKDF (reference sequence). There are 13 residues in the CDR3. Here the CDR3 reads CATSRVFADGYTF. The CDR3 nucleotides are TGTGCCACCAGCAGAGTTTTCGCTGATGGCTACACCTTC.

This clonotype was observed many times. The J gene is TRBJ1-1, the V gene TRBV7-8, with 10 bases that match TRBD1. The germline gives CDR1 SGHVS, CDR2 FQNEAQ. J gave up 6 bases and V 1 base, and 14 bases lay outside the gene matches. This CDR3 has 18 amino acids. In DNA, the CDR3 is TGTGCCAGCAGCTTAGATGGGGGGACAGGGGATGCCCGGCCTGAAGCTTTCTTT. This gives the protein CASSLDGGTGDARPEAFF.

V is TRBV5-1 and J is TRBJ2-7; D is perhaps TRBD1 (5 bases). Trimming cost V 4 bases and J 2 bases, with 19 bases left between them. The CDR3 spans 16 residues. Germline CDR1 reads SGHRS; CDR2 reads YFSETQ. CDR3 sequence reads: CASSPTNDSVTYEQYF. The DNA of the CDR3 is TGCGCCAGCAGCCCGACGAATGACAGTGTAACCTACGAGCAGTACTTC. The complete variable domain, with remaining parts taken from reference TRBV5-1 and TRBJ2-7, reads KAGVTQTPRYLIKTRGQQVTLSCSPISGHRSVSWYQQTPGQGLQFLFEYFSETQRNKGNFPGRFSGRQFSNSRSEMNVSTLELGDSALYLCASSPTNDSVTYEQYFGPGTRLTVT.

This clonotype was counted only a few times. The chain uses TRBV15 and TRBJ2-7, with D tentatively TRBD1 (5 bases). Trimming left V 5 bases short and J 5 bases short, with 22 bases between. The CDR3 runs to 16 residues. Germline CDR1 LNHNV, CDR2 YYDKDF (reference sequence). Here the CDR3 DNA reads TGTGCCACCAGCCCGAGGATCCAGGGTCCTTTCAACGAGCAGTACTTC. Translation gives CATSPRIQGPFNEQYF. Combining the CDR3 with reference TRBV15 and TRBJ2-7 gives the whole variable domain DAMVIQNPRYQVTQFGKPVTLSCSQTLNHNVMYWYQQKSSQAPKLLFHYYDKDFNNEADTPDNFQSRRPNTSFCFLDIRSPGLGDTAMYLCATSPRIQGPFNEQYFGPGTRLTVT.

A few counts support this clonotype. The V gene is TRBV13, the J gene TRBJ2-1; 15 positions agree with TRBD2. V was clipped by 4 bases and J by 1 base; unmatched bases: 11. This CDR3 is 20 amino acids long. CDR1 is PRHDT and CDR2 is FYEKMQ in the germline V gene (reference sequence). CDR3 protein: CASSSLAGLAGGPSYNEQFF. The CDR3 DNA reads TGTGCCAGCAGCTCCCTGGCCGGACTAGCGGGAGGGCCGTCCTACAATGAGCAGTTCTTC.

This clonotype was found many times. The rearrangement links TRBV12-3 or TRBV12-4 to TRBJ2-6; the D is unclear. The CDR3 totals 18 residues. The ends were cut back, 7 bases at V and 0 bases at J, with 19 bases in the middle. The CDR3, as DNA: TGTGCCAGCAAGTCCGAGGTCAGTGGTTACTCTGGGGCCAACGTCCTGACTTTC. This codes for CASKSEVSGYSGANVLTF.

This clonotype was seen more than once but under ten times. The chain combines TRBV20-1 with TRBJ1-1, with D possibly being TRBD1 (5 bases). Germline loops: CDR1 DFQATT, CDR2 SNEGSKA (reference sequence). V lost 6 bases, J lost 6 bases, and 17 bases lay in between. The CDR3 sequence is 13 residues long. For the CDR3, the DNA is TGCAGTGCCTGGGGAGAGAGGGACCCTGAAGCTTTCTTT. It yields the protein CSAWGERDPEAFF.

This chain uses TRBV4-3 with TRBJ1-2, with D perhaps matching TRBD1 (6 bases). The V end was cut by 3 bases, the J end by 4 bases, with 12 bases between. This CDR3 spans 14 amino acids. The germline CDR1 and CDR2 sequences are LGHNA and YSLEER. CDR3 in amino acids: CASSQERGSYGYTF. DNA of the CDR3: TGCGCCAGCAGCCAGGAAAGGGGGTCCTATGGCTACACCTTC.

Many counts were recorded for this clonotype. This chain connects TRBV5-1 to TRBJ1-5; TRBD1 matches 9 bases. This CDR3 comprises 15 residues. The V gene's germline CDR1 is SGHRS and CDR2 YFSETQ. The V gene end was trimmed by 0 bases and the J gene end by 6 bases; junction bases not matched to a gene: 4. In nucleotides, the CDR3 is TGCGCCAGCAGCTTGGGGACAGGGGTAGGTCAGCCCCAGCATTTT. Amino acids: CASSLGTGVGQPQHF.

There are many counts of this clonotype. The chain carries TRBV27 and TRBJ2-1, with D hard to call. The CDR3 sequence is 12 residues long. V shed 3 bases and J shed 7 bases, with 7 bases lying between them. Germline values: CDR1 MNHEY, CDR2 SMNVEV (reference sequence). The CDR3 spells CASSLGKNEQFF. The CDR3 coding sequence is TGTGCCAGCAGTTTGGGGAAGAATGAGCAGTTCTTC.

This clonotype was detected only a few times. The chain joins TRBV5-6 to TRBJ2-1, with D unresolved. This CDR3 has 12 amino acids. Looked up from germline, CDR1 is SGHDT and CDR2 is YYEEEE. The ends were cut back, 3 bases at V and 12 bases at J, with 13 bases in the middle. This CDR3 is CASSSGPARQFF. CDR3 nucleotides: TGTGCCAGCAGCTCTGGGCCCGCCAGGCAGTTCTTC.